A single T cell receptor beta chain is shown here with its context. Its antigen is as yet unknown. Germline lookup yields CDR1 SGHRS and CDR2 YFSETQ. V was shortened by 4 bases and J by 3 bases, with 12 bases between the two germline ends. This CDR3 contains 14 residues. The sample is drawn from a study of T cell responses to AZD1222 COVID-19 vaccine. Overall study findings and caveats: Nearly half of the spike-specific TCRs reportedly recognize variant regions that carry no mutations.

Using immunoSEQ multiplex PCR, the repertoire was profiled, and TCRdb retains in-frame clones only, with some absent. The table has approximately 140,000 clones, roughly 92% seen once. The origin of this receptor is an adult in good health. The chain joins TRBV5-1 to TRBJ2-3; D might be TRBD2 (5 bases). The sample in question was peripheral blood, obtained on day 0 of AZD1222 vaccination. The chain's CDR3 is CASSHIGGTDTQYF. CDR3 nucleotides: TGCGCCAGCAGCCATATCGGAGGAACAGATACGCAGTATTTT.